These T cell receptor beta chains were read from a single sample in a study of PD-1 blockade in classical Hodgkin lymphoma. Repertoires were generated with immunoSEQ multiplex PCR, while TCRdb's copy carries only in-frame clones and drops some. The sample lists tens of thousands of clones; about 80% were seen once. Sequenced here: peripheral blood mononuclear cells (PBMCs), sampled before the fourth cycle of nivolumab. These receptors were taken from a human donor with classical Hodgkin lymphoma. Both conserved end residues are part of each CDR3. Each record gives: V gene, J gene, clone size, D gene, CDR3 protein, CDR3 DNA. D genes are given only for firm matches. Expanded clones get a size class; other rows say once, few or many, or leave the size out.

TRBV18	TRBJ1-5	.	TRBD1	CASSPPGTGINQPQHF	TGTGCCAGCTCACCACCTGGGACAGGGATCAATCAGCCCCAGCATTTT
TRBV2	TRBJ2-2	.	TRBD1	CASSERTGPNGGELFF	TGTGCCAGCAGTGAACGGACAGGGCCTAACGGCGGGGAGCTGTTTTTT
TRBV7-2	TRBJ1-5	.	.	CASSQKTGDISQHF	TGTGCCAGCAGCCAGAAAACAGGTGATATTTCCCAGCATTTT
TRBV7-2	TRBJ2-3	.	.	CASSLWGTSTDTQYF	TGTGCCAGCAGTTTATGGGGGACCAGCACAGATACGCAGTATTTT
TRBV15	TRBJ2-1	.	.	CATSRDRGYNEQFF	TGTGCCACCAGCAGAGATCGGGGATACAATGAGCAGTTCTTC
TRBV6-6	TRBJ1-4	.	.	CASSGQREKLFF	TGTGCCAGCAGCGGACAGCGCGAAAAACTGTTTTTT
TRBV6-1	TRBJ2-7	once	TRBD1	CASSPSTGPYEQYF	TGTGCCAGCAGTCCGTCGACAGGGCCGTACGAGCAGTACTTC
TRBV27	TRBJ2-1	.	.	CASSLIQGLYNEQFF	TGTGCCAGCAGTTTGATCCAGGGCCTGTACAATGAGCAGTTCTTC
TRBV2	TRBJ1-5	few	.	CASSEAYQPQHF	TGTGCCAGCAGCGAGGCCTATCAGCCCCAGCATTTT
TRBV5-1	TRBJ1-2	.	.	CASSLGVRGYTF	TGCGCCAGCAGCTTAGGGGTGCGTGGCTACACCTTC
TRBV7-6	TRBJ2-2	.	.	CASSLGGKNTGELFF	TGTGCCAGCAGCTTAGGAGGGAAGAACACCGGGGAGCTGTTTTTT
TRBV19	TRBJ1-5	.	TRBD1	CASKNDRVSNQPQHF	TGTGCCAGTAAAAATGACAGGGTCAGCAATCAGCCCCAGCATTTT
TRBV5-1	TRBJ2-7	few	.	CASSFIPGRDGEQYF	TGCGCCAGCAGCTTTATCCCCGGACGGGACGGCGAGCAGTACTTC
TRBV7-2	TRBJ2-2	.	TRBD2	CASSLPWEGRELFF	TGTGCCAGCAGCTTACCTTGGGAGGGTAGGGAGCTGTTTTTT
TRBV7-9	TRBJ1-2	.	.	CASSLGPMLNYGYTF	TGTGCCAGCAGCTTGGGGCCCATGCTAAACTATGGCTACACCTTC
TRBV4-3	TRBJ1-1	.	.	CASSPRSLPTEAFF	TGCGCCAGCAGCCCTCGGTCCTTACCCACTGAAGCTTTCTTT
TRBV7-2	TRBJ2-3	.	TRBD2	CASSLRGGYTDTQYF	TGTGCCAGCAGCTTACGCGGGGGGTACACAGATACGCAGTATTTT
TRBV27	TRBJ1-5	medium-sized	.	CASSPRGSNQPQHF	TGTGCCAGCAGTCCCCGCGGTAGCAATCAGCCCCAGCATTTT
TRBV6-6	TRBJ1-1	.	.	CASSYGGAGLNTEAFF	TGTGCCAGCAGTTACGGAGGGGCAGGGTTGAACACTGAAGCTTTCTTT
TRBV28	TRBJ2-3	few	TRBD1	CAITRGTGLTDTQYF	TGTGCCATCACTCGTGGGACAGGGCTTACAGATACGCAGTATTTT